This T cell receptor beta chain was found in a study of response to subunit inactivated influenza vaccine. The CDR3 is 14 residues long. The germline gives CDR1 MNHNS, CDR2 SASEGT. V lost 6 bases, J lost 7 bases, and 19 bases lay in between. TCRdb ran MiXCR on the RT-PCR reads and lists one entry per CDR3 protein. The table lists 250,000 to 350,000 distinct CDR3 sequences, 22% of them singletons. This clonotype was seen a few times. The J gene is TRBJ2-7, the V gene TRBV6-1; D assignment may be TRBD1 or TRBD2 (6 bases each). This clonotype originated in a man aged 50 to 69 who received an inactivated influenza vaccine. This material consisted of PBMCs from blood, taken less than 22 months after vaccination. The chain's CDR3 is CASRSSGAQTEQYF. DNA of the CDR3: TGTGCCAGCAGGAGCTCGGGGGCTCAGACTGAGCAGTACTTC.